This T cell receptor beta chain was sequenced for a study of tumor and adjacent non-tumor tissue in lung cancer. There are 14 residues in the CDR3. The germline V gene encodes CDR1 DFQATT and CDR2 SNEGSKA (reference sequence). With 3 bases removed from V and 2 bases from J, the gap between germline ends came to 12 bases. Three rounds of nested PCR, following a modified ARM-PCR protocol, produced the TCRbeta library. MiXCR, applied by TCRdb to the multiplex PCR reads, yields one record per CDR3 protein. There are fewer than 130,000 distinct CDR3 sequences in the sample; 84% occur only once, and roughly 20% lies in the top ten. RNA was extracted from bulk tissue without any cell sorting.

The chain has TRBV20-1 and TRBJ2-3; D is tentatively TRBD1 or TRBD2 (5 bases each). The receptor comes from a man in his 70s with non-small cell lung cancer. Sequencing was performed on lung tumor tissue. The CDR3 coding sequence is TGCAGTGCTAGTCGCAGGGACCACACAGATACGCAGTATTTT. Translation: CSASRRDHTDTQYF.